These 10 T cell receptor beta chains were all obtained from the same sample, sequenced in a study of T cell responses to AZD1222 COVID-19 vaccine. TCRdb's table, derived via immunoSEQ multiplex PCR, lists solely in-frame clones and lacks some. The table records about 70,000 clones, 88% of them present only once. The sample in question was peripheral blood, obtained 28 days after the second dose of the MenACWY control vaccine. The source of these receptors is an adult who received the MenACWY meningococcal vaccine as a control.

The chain recombines TRBV7-9 with TRBJ1-4; possible D gene TRBD1, 5 bases. The germline V gene encodes CDR1 SEHNR and CDR2 FQNEAQ (reference sequence). The V gene lost 3 bases and the J gene lost 0 bases, with 5 bases spanning the gap. This CDR3 spans 14 amino acids. CDR3 DNA sequence: TGTGCCAGCAGCTTGGGGGCAACTAATGAAAAACTGTTTTTT. This codes for CASSLGATNEKLFF.

With regard to this clone: One junction end disagrees with the germline gene, perhaps due to a read error. The rearrangement uses TRBV4-1 and TRBJ1-3; 7 bases are shared with TRBD1. CDR3 length: 20 residues. Germline-derived CDR1 and CDR2 are MGHRA and YSYEKL. CDR3 protein: CASSHQIIGDRVRLGTTIYF. Here the CDR3 DNA reads TGCGCCAGCAGCCACCAAATCATAGGGGACAGAGTAAGACTTGGAACCACCATATATTTT.

This clone has a single count. V usage is TRBV28 and J usage is TRBJ1-2; the D is unclear. Germline loops: CDR1 MDHEN, CDR2 SYDVKM. This CDR3 contains 14 residues. The V gene lost 5 bases and the J gene lost 8 bases, with 18 bases spanning the gap. CDR3 residues: CASSPPGLSAGYTF. DNA for the CDR3: TGTGCCAGCAGTCCCCCGGGTTTGAGCGCGGGCTACACCTTC.

V and J are TRBV6-4 and TRBJ1-2; the match to TRBD1 covers 10 bases. V shed 5 bases, J shed 3 bases, and the junction held 3 bases outside the gene matches. The V gene's germline CDR1 is MRHNA and CDR2 SNTAGT. The CDR3 length is 14 residues. For the CDR3, the DNA is TGTGCCAGCAGTCCGGGACAGGGGTACTATGGCTACACCTTC. It codes for CASSPGQGYYGYTF.

This rearrangement joins TRBV2 to TRBJ1-4; D is unresolved. The germline V gene encodes CDR1 SNHLY and CDR2 FYNNEI. The germline V and J ends were trimmed by 7 bases and 7 bases, with 16 bases remaining between them. The CDR3 is made up of 14 amino acids. As DNA, the CDR3 is TGTGCCAGCACCGGGCAGGTGGGAGGTGAAAAACTGTTTTTT. This translates into CASTGQVGGEKLFF.

This clone was recorded only once. The V and J genes are TRBV5-1 and TRBJ1-5, with D perhaps matching TRBD1 (5 bases). The CDR3 runs to 15 residues. CDR1 and CDR2 (germline): SGHRS, YFSETQ. V lost 0 bases to trimming and J lost 5 bases, with 12 bases between them. The DNA of the CDR3 is TGCGCCAGCAGCTTGGGGTCTACAGGCGATCAGCCCCAGCATTTT. Its translation: CASSLGSTGDQPQHF.

The rearrangement uses TRBV11-2 and TRBJ1-1, with D unresolved. Germline values: CDR1 SGHAT, CDR2 FQNNGV. Trimming pared 1 base from V and 1 base from J, leaving 10 bases between. The length of the CDR3 is 15 residues. CDR3 amino acids: CASSLVGYPNTEAFF. CDR3 nucleotides: TGTGCCAGCAGCTTAGTAGGATACCCGAACACTGAAGCTTTCTTT. Using reference TRBV11-2 and TRBJ1-1 for the parts outside the CDR3, the full variable domain is EAGVAQSPRYKIIEKRQSVAFWCNPISGHATLYWYQQILGQGPKLLIQFQNNGVVDDSQLPKDRFSAERLKGVDSTLKIQPAKLEDSAVYLCASSLVGYPNTEAFFGQGTRLTVV.

This clone was seen only once. V gene TRBV9 combines with J gene TRBJ2-3; D call uncertain. The V end lost 0 bases, the J end lost 2 bases, and 7 bases lay between the germline ends. CDR3 size: 14 residues. Germline V lookup: CDR1 SGDLS, CDR2 YYNGEE. CDR3 in DNA: TGTGCCAGCAGCGTAGTCAGTTCCACAGATACGCAGTATTTT. The encoded protein is CASSVVSSTDTQYF.

This clone came up a few times. J is TRBJ1-1 and V is TRBV9; D not resolved. V lost 7 bases, J lost 6 bases, and 10 bases lay in between. Germline V lookup: CDR1 SGDLS, CDR2 YYNGEE. This CDR3 region has 11 residues. The CDR3 here is CASECQAEAFF. CDR3 in DNA: TGTGCCAGCGAGTGCCAGGCTGAAGCTTTCTTT.

The V gene is TRBV19, the J gene TRBJ1-4; 9 bases map to TRBD1. This CDR3 is built from 14 residues. The trim removed 3 bases at V and 8 bases at J, leaving 4 bases unmatched. Looked up from germline, CDR1 is LNHDA and CDR2 is SQIVND (reference sequence). CDR3 sequence reads: CASSMGQGEEKLFF. CDR3 sequence (DNA): TGTGCCAGTAGTATGGGACAGGGAGAGGAAAAACTGTTTTTT.